These 31 T cell receptor beta chains were sequenced from one sample in a study of T cells in Graves' hyperthyroidism and ophthalmopathy. Researchers took RNA transcripts and amplified the TCR beta CDR3 regions from them. The TCR CDR3 first-round RT-PCR relied on the HTBI primer set. TCRdb reanalysed the multiplex PCR reads using MiXCR and keeps one entry per CDR3 protein. The repertoire holds 640,000 or so distinct CDR3 sequences, with 12% to 15% as singletons. What was sequenced was blood. The receptors originated from a woman aged 18-29 years with Graves' ophthalmopathy.

The rearrangement links TRBV7-2 to TRBJ1-2; D gene unclear. CDR3 length: 13 residues. Germline loops: CDR1 SGHTA, CDR2 FQGNSA. V shed 1 base and J shed 2 bases, with 5 bases lying between them. CDR3 in DNA: TGTGCCAGCAGCTTAGATCAGAACTATGGCTACACCTTC. This encodes CASSLDQNYGYTF.

The table lists this clonotype with a few counts. The genes are TRBV30 and TRBJ2-1, with D unclear. V shed 0 bases and J shed 6 bases, with 18 bases lying between them. In germline, CDR1 is GTSNPN, CDR2 SVGIG (reference sequence). The length of the CDR3 is 16 residues. In DNA form, the CDR3 reads TGTGCCTGGAGTGTACGCTTGCGAGCCCTCCGCAATGAGCAGTTCTTC. It specifies CAWSVRLRALRNEQFF.

At least ten counts were recorded for this clonotype. V and J are TRBV20-1 and TRBJ2-3; 7 bases are a match to TRBD2. Per the germline V gene, CDR1 is DFQATT and CDR2 is SNEGSKA (reference sequence). Trimming at V came to 7 bases and at J to 7 bases, leaving 17 bases not matched to a gene. The CDR3 is 15 amino acids. Here the CDR3 DNA reads TGCAGTGTCAGCCGATGGACTAGGAACCGACATACGCAGTATTTT. Its protein is CSVSRWTRNRHTQYF.

This clonotype showed up many times. The rearrangement uses TRBV4-3 and TRBJ2-5; TRBD1 is a possible D gene (6 bases). Trimming removed 0 bases at V and 4 bases at J, with 12 bases between. This CDR3 is 15 amino acids long. Germline V gives CDR1 LGHNA, CDR2 YSLEER. This CDR3 is CASSQDYRDGETQYF. The CDR3 bases are TGCGCCAGCAGCCAAGATTACAGGGATGGAGAGACCCAGTACTTC.

This clonotype has ten or more counts. The rearrangement links TRBV7-9 to TRBJ2-7; 11 bases map to TRBD2. The V gene end was trimmed by 5 bases and the J gene end by 5 bases; junction bases not matched to a gene: 5. The germline V gene encodes CDR1 SEHNR and CDR2 FQNEAQ (reference sequence). The CDR3 is 14 residues long. CDR3 coding DNA: TGTGCCAGCAGCCGGACTAGCGGGTTGGACGAGCAGTACTTC. Translating it yields CASSRTSGLDEQYF.

This clonotype was detected ten times or more. This sequence joins TRBV7-8 and TRBJ2-7; D may be TRBD2 (6 bases). The germline V gene has CDR1 SGHVS and CDR2 FQNEAQ. The CDR3 runs to 16 residues. The V and J ends lost 2 bases and 4 bases respectively, with 18 bases between them. DNA for the CDR3: TGTGCCAGCAGCTTACCCCGGGGGTCTCTTCTGTACGAGCAGTACTTC. Protein sequence: CASSLPRGSLLYEQYF.

This clonotype was detected only a few times. The chain employs TRBV7-3 and TRBJ2-3; D perhaps matches TRBD2 (6 bases). Trimming removed 1 base from V and 2 bases from J, with 13 bases in between. Germline-derived CDR1 and CDR2 are SGHTA and FQGTGA. The CDR3 length is 16 residues. The CDR3 protein is CASSLKGRDLTDTQYF. DNA for the CDR3: TGTGCCAGCAGCTTAAAAGGGCGGGACCTCACAGATACGCAGTATTTT.

This sequence joins TRBV5-6 and TRBJ2-2; 8 bases are shared with TRBD1. The CDR3 sequence is 17 residues long. V gave up 4 bases and J gave up 0 bases; unmatched junction bases: 8. In germline, CDR1 is SGHDT, CDR2 YYEEEE. The DNA for the CDR3 is TGTGCCAGCAGCCCGGGACAGGATGTCGCGAACACCGGGGAGCTGTTTTTT. Its protein product is CASSPGQDVANTGELFF.

This clonotype was seen once. At one boundary the junction diverges from the germline segment, which might be a read error. The chain carries TRBV28 and TRBJ2-3; 13 bases fit TRBD2. Germline V gene lookup returns CDR1 MDHEN and CDR2 SYDVKM. The CDR3 covers 15 residues. The CDR3 DNA sequence: TGTGTCAGCACCGGGACTAGCGGGATTTTAGATACGCAGTATTTT. Translating gives CVSTGTSGILDTQYF.

This clonotype was observed a handful of times. CDR3 nucleotides: TGTGCCAGCGCCAATGTAAGTCGCCGAGAGACCCAGTACTTC. The encoded protein is CASANVSRRETQYF. This chain uses TRBV7-9 with TRBJ2-5, with D uncertain. The V and J ends lost 8 bases and 4 bases respectively, with 17 bases between them. Germline V gene data show CDR1 as SEHNR and CDR2 as FQNEAQ (reference sequence). The CDR3 consists of 14 residues.

V and J are TRBV4-1 and TRBJ1-2; D may be TRBD1 (5 bases). The ends were cut back, 4 bases at V and 2 bases at J, with 11 bases in the middle. Germline values: CDR1 MGHRA, CDR2 YSYEKL. The length of the CDR3 is 14 residues. CDR3 nucleotides: TGCGCCAGCAGCCCCCGGGACCGAAACTATGGCTACACCTTC. Encoded protein: CASSPRDRNYGYTF.

The chain's CDR3 is CSAYGQGVVDHTEAFF. The DNA for the CDR3 is TGCAGTGCCTACGGACAGGGGGTGGTAGATCACACTGAAGCTTTCTTT. The chain carries TRBV20-1 and TRBJ1-1; 10 bases agree with TRBD1. The CDR3 loop spans 16 amino acids. The trim removed 6 bases at V and 3 bases at J, leaving 13 bases unmatched. Germline CDR1 is DFQATT and CDR2 is SNEGSKA (reference sequence).

The chain couples TRBV10-3 to TRBJ1-1, with D perhaps matching TRBD1 (6 bases). CDR3 size: 12 residues. The V gene's germline CDR1 is ENHRY and CDR2 SYGVKD. The germline V and J ends were trimmed by 0 bases and 10 bases, with 9 bases remaining between them. The CDR3 nucleotides are TGTGCCATCAGTGAGTCTTCAGGGGTAGCTTTCTTT. Translation gives CAISESSGVAFF.

The V and J genes are TRBV28 and TRBJ1-5; possible D gene TRBD1, 5 bases. Germline loops: CDR1 MDHEN, CDR2 SYDVKM. The CDR3 is 16 residues long. V shed 2 bases and J shed 6 bases, with 17 bases lying between them. The CDR3, as DNA: TGTGCCAGCAGTTTACCCCCCTCAGGGAAAGGTCAGCCCCAGCATTTT. Encoded protein: CASSLPPSGKGQPQHF.

The chain recombines TRBV6-1 with TRBJ2-7; the match to TRBD2 covers 7 bases. CDR1 and CDR2 from the germline V gene are MNHNS and SASEGT. The CDR3 length is 14 residues. V was pared by 4 bases and J by 4 bases, with 7 bases of the junction left unmatched. CDR3 region: CASSGGGSAYEQYF. The CDR3 region has the DNA TGTGCCAGCAGTGGGGGGGGTTCCGCTTACGAGCAGTACTTC.

As regards this clonotype: A much larger clone lies one base from this, so it may be a read error. The chain carries TRBV28 and TRBJ1-1; no clear D gene. This CDR3 contains 12 residues. Germline values: CDR1 MDHEN, CDR2 SYDVKM. The CDR3 spells CANSLGTTEAFF. Here the CDR3 DNA reads TGTGCCAACAGTTTAGGTACCACTGAAGCTTTCTTT.

The chain's CDR3 is CASSYPRTAGGELFF. DNA for the CDR3: TGTGCCAGCAGTTACCCCAGGACAGCGGGCGGGGAGCTGTTTTTT. J is TRBJ2-2 and V is TRBV6-5; D may match TRBD1 or TRBD2 (6 bases each). Trimming pared 2 bases from V and 7 bases from J, leaving 14 bases between. The germline V gene has CDR1 MNHEY and CDR2 SVGAGI. CDR3 length: 15 residues.

This clonotype was seen repeatedly, ten times or more. The rearrangement joins TRBV12-3 or TRBV12-4 to TRBJ2-7, with 14 bases matching TRBD2. The CDR3 has 15 residues. V shed 3 bases and J 3 bases; nucleotides not matched to a gene: 1. CDR3 loop: CASSLGLAGDYEQYF. Here the CDR3 DNA reads TGTGCCAGCAGTTTGGGACTAGCGGGAGACTACGAGCAGTACTTC.

The rearrangement joins TRBV7-9 to TRBJ1-2; TRBD1 is a possible D gene (5 bases). The CDR3 extends over 16 amino acids. From germline, CDR1 is SEHNR and CDR2 FQNEAQ (reference sequence). Trimming stripped 5 bases from V and 1 base from J, with 17 bases between. The CDR3: CASSQDTLGLNYGYTF. CDR3 nucleotides: TGTGCCAGCAGCCAGGACACCTTAGGACTTAACTATGGCTACACCTTC. Combining the CDR3 with reference TRBV7-9 and TRBJ1-2 gives the whole variable domain DTGVSQNPRHKITKRGQNVTFRCDPISEHNRLYWYRQTLGQGPEFLTYFQNEAQLEKSRLLSDRFSAERPKGSFSTLEIQRTEQGDSAMYLCASSQDTLGLNYGYTFGSGTRLTVV.

This clonotype was observed many times. The rearrangement uses TRBV28 and TRBJ1-3, with no clear D. Germline lookup yields CDR1 MDHEN and CDR2 SYDVKM. The CDR3 is 15 amino acids. V was pared by 8 bases and J by 0 bases, with 14 bases between. CDR3 sequence: CASLTLGSSGNTIYF. DNA for the CDR3: TGTGCCAGCCTTACTCTGGGAAGCTCTGGAAACACCATATATTTT.

This clonotype was recorded at least ten times. This chain uses TRBV15 with TRBJ1-5; D remains ambiguous. The CDR3 contains 15 residues. Germline V lookup: CDR1 LNHNV, CDR2 YYDKDF (reference sequence). Trimming removed 0 bases at V and 3 bases at J, with 9 bases between. This chain's CDR3 is CATSRDLGVNQPQHF. CDR3 coding DNA: TGTGCCACCAGCAGAGATCTAGGCGTCAATCAGCCCCAGCATTTT.

In its sample, this clonotype was seen many times. Germline is not matched at one junction end, which may reflect a read error. This sequence joins TRBV12-3 or TRBV12-4 and TRBJ2-7; 8 nucleotides align to TRBD1. This CDR3 comprises 16 residues. Here the CDR3 DNA reads TGTGCCAGCAGGTTAGGACAGGGCGCGCTTTCCTACGAGCAGTACTTC. Amino acids: CASRLGQGALSYEQYF.

On this clonotype: This clone may be a read error of a much larger clone one base away. The V and J genes are TRBV6-5 and TRBJ2-1; TRBD2 agrees at 7 bases. There are 15 residues in the CDR3. CDR1 and CDR2 (germline): MNHEY, SVGAGI. V dropped 2 bases and J dropped 7; count of bases not matched to a gene: 8. CDR3 nucleotides: TGTGCCAGCAGTTACGGGGCGGGAGATACAAATGAGCAGTTCTTC. Encoded protein: CASSYGAGDTNEQFF.

In this sample, this clonotype turned up once. A much larger clone differs by one base, so this may be a read error. V is TRBV29-1 and J is TRBJ1-1, with no clear D. Between the trimmed V and J ends, which lost 4 bases and 9 bases, there was a span of 24 bases. The CDR3 is 15 residues long. Germline lookup yields CDR1 SQVTM and CDR2 ANQGSEA. As DNA, the CDR3 is TGCAGCGTTGTCCCCGGCAGGCGAAGAGTTGGGAAAGCTTTCTTT. It codes for CSVVPGRRRVGKAFF.

There are many counts of this clonotype. The chain is built from TRBV13 and TRBJ2-3; D might be TRBD1 (6 bases). The V and J ends lost 1 base and 2 bases respectively, with 16 bases between them. The CDR3 spans 17 residues. The germline V gene has CDR1 PRHDT and CDR2 FYEKMQ (reference sequence). CDR3 bases: TGTGCCAGCAGCTTAGTTGTCGCAGGGGAGACCACAGATACGCAGTATTTT. Protein: CASSLVVAGETTDTQYF.

The CDR3 spells CASSEWGVTEAFF. CDR3 DNA: TGTGCCAGCAGTGAATGGGGGGTGACTGAAGCTTTCTTT. The chain recombines TRBV25-1 with TRBJ1-1, with a possible D match to TRBD1 (5 bases). The germline CDR1 and CDR2 sequences are MGHDK and SYGVNS. Trimming cost V 1 base and J 5 bases, with 8 bases left between them. The CDR3 runs 13 residues.

In this sample, this clonotype turned up many times. The chain has TRBV12-3 or TRBV12-4 and TRBJ2-1; 15 bases align to TRBD2. V lost 6 bases and J lost 0; bases outside the gene matches: 0. The CDR3 length is 16 residues. CDR3 in DNA: TGTGCCAGCAGGGGACTAGCGGGAGGCTCCTACAATGAGCAGTTCTTC. This translates into CASRGLAGGSYNEQFF.

This clonotype has at least ten counts. This chain uses TRBV12-3 or TRBV12-4 with TRBJ1-1; D unclear. Trimming took off 3 bases at V and 7 bases at J, with 9 bases between the two ends. The CDR3 contains 12 residues. The DNA of the CDR3 is TGTGCCAGCAGTTTGTCGGCTAATGAAGCTTTCTTT. It codes for CASSLSANEAFF.

The genes are TRBV5-1 and TRBJ1-1, with TRBD1 as a possible D gene (5 bases). Deletions cut 6 bases from V and 8 bases from J, with 23 bases between. CDR1 and CDR2 (germline): SGHRS, YFSETQ. The CDR3 is 15 amino acids. The CDR3 spells CASTFRGETDIEAFF. Written as DNA, the CDR3 is TGCGCCAGCACCTTCAGAGGGGAGACCGACATAGAAGCTTTCTTT. Full variable domain (outside the CDR3, taken from reference TRBV5-1 and TRBJ1-1): KAGVTQTPRYLIKTRGQQVTLSCSPISGHRSVSWYQQTPGQGLQFLFEYFSETQRNKGNFPGRFSGRQFSNSRSEMNVSTLELGDSALYLCASTFRGETDIEAFFGQGTRLTVV.

The sample holds many counts of this clonotype. The rearrangement joins TRBV27 to TRBJ2-6; the D is unclear. V lost 3 bases and J 0 bases, leaving 6 bases between the germline ends. CDR1 MNHEY and CDR2 SMNVEV come from the germline V gene (reference sequence). The CDR3 loop spans 15 amino acids. CDR3 protein: CASSLSFSGANVLTF. The CDR3 coding sequence is TGTGCCAGCAGTTTGAGTTTCTCTGGGGCCAACGTCCTGACTTTC.

The genes are TRBV12-3 or TRBV12-4 and TRBJ1-4, with unresolved D. With 4 bases removed from V and 0 bases from J, the gap between germline ends came to 12 bases. CDR3 length: 16 residues. This CDR3 is CASSSFLEATNEKLFF. CDR3 nucleotide sequence: TGTGCCAGCAGTTCATTCCTAGAAGCAACTAATGAAAAACTGTTTTTT.